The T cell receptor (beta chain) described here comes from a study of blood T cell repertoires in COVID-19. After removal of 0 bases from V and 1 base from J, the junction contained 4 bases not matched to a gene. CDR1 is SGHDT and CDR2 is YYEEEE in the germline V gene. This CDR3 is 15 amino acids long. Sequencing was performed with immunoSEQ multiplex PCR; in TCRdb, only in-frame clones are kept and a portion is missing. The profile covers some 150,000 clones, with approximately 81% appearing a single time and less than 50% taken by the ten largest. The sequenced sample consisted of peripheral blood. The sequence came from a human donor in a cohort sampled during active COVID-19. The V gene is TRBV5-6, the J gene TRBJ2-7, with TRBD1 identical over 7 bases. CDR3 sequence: CASSLGGQSSYEQYF. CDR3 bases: TGTGCCAGCAGCTTGGGGGGACAGAGTTCCTACGAGCAGTACTTC.